This T cell receptor beta chain was recovered during a study of CXCR3-negative and CXCR3-positive naive CD8 T cells. TRB cDNA was prepared as libraries by UMI-labeled 5' RACE. TCRdb reprocessed the 5' RACE reads, with one entry per CDR3 protein and no DNA. This table lists about 56,000 distinct CDR3 sequences. The sequencing sample was made of memory CD8+ T cells from blood. This TCR was sampled from a human donor in good health. Some clones in this sample may be carry-over from other donors' samples.

The chain's CDR3 is CATSREGERGETQYF. The gene calls are TRBV15 and TRBJ2-5; checking the TCRdb D call of TRBD1 is not possible without DNA. Germline assignment: CDR1 LNHNV and CDR2 YYDKDF (reference sequence). CDR3 size: 15 residues.